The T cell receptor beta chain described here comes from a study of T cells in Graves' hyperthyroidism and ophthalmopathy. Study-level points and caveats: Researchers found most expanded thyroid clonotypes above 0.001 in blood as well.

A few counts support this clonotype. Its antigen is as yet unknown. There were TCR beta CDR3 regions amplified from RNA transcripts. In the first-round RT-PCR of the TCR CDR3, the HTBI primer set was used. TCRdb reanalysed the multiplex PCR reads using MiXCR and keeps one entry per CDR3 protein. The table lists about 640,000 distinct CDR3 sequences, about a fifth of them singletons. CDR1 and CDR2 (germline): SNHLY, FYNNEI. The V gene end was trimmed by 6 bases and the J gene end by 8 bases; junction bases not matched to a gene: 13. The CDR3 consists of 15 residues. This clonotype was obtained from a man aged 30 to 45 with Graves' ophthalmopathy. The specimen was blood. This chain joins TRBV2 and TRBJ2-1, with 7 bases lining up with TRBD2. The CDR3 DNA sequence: TGTGCCAGCAGCCCTCTGGGCGGGAGAGGCGATGAGCAGTTCTTC. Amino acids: CASSPLGGRGDEQFF.